Each of the 32 T cell receptor beta chains below was sequenced from the same sample in a study of response to subunit inactivated influenza vaccine. MiXCR, applied by TCRdb to the RT-PCR reads, yields one record per CDR3 protein. Of roughly 570,000 distinct CDR3 sequences in the sample, over 10% were seen once. Sequenced material: PBMCs from blood, taken 40 to 50 days after vaccination. Every receptor here comes from a man aged 45 to 65 who received an inactivated influenza vaccine.

A few counts support this clonotype. The gene calls are TRBV29-1 and TRBJ2-3; TRBD2 is a possible D gene (6 bases). The CDR3 runs to 14 residues. V was shortened by 7 bases and J by 0 bases, with 14 bases between the two germline ends. Germline CDR1 reads SQVTM; CDR2 reads ANQGSEA. The CDR3 DNA follows: TGCAGCGCCCAATGGGGGACTAGCACAGATACGCAGTATTTT. Its protein product is CSAQWGTSTDTQYF.

This rearrangement joins TRBV4-3 to TRBJ2-7; 12 bases are a match to TRBD1. J lost 5 bases, V lost 5 bases, and 13 bases had no gene match. In germline, CDR1 is LGHNA, CDR2 YSLEER. This CDR3 is built from 17 residues. CDR3 DNA: TGCGCCAGCAGCATCAGAGCCTCGGGACAGGGGGCCCACGAGCAGTACTTC. It encodes CASSIRASGQGAHEQYF.

The chain carries TRBV11-2 and TRBJ2-5; TRBD2 matches at 12 bases. V lost 1 base and J lost 3; bases outside the gene matches: 3. Per the germline V gene, CDR1 is SGHAT and CDR2 is FQNNGV. The CDR3 runs to 16 residues. The CDR3 nucleotides are TGTGCCAGCAGCTTAGCTAGCGGGGGGGCGGAAGAGACCCAGTACTTC. Its translation: CASSLASGGAEETQYF.

J is TRBJ2-6 and V is TRBV12-3 or TRBV12-4; 7 bases agree with TRBD1. V lost 6 bases to trimming and J lost 1 base; unmatched junction nucleotides: 12. The CDR3 runs 18 residues. The CDR3 nucleotides are TGTGCCAGCAGCCCCATAGGGGGCCGTGGTTCTGGGGCCAACGTCCTGACTTTC. It translates to CASSPIGGRGSGANVLTF.

This clonotype was detected many times. The V call is TRBV20-1, the J call TRBJ2-1, with 7 bases identical to TRBD2. Looked up from germline, CDR1 is DFQATT and CDR2 is SNEGSKA (reference sequence). J lost 6 bases, V lost 7 bases, and 12 bases had no gene match. This CDR3 has 14 residues. CDR3 amino acids: CSVKSGVKFNEQFF. The CDR3 nucleotides read TGCAGTGTCAAAAGCGGGGTTAAGTTCAATGAGCAGTTCTTC.

There are a few counts of this clonotype. This sequence joins TRBV4-2 and TRBJ2-4; 12 bases agree with TRBD2. V lost 6 bases to trimming and J lost 3 bases; unmatched junction nucleotides: 3. Germline CDR1 and CDR2: LGHNA and YNFKEQ. The CDR3 is 15 residues long. The CDR3 nucleotides are TGTGCCAGCAGGAGGACTAGCGGGGACAAAAACATTCAGTACTTC. Translating it yields CASRRTSGDKNIQYF.

This clonotype was picked up a small number of times. The rearrangement joins TRBV6-5 to TRBJ2-7; unclear D gene. Germline-derived CDR1 and CDR2 are MNHEY and SVGAGI. The germline V and J ends were trimmed by 0 bases and 6 bases, with 15 bases remaining between them. The CDR3 sequence is 15 residues long. The CDR3 spells CASSYSTQIDSEQYF. In DNA form, the CDR3 reads TGTGCCAGCAGTTACTCGACCCAGATAGACTCCGAGCAGTACTTC.

To note about this clonotype: Germline and junction disagree at one end, which may indicate a read error. This rearrangement joins TRBV25-1 to TRBJ2-5, with 11 bases matching TRBD1. Germline CDR1 MGHDK, CDR2 SYGVNS. The CDR3 totals 14 residues. CDR3 nucleotide sequence: TGTGCCAGCAGTGAATGGGACAGGGGGACAACCCAGCACTTC. Amino acid sequence: CASSEWDRGTTQHF.

The CDR3: CASSQDQGADWGQPQHF. CDR3 coding DNA: TGTGCCAGCAGCCAAGATCAGGGGGCGGATTGGGGTCAGCCCCAGCATTTT. This chain uses TRBV4-2 with TRBJ1-5, with 8 bases matching TRBD1. V was clipped by 0 bases and J by 6 bases; unmatched bases: 10. Per the germline V gene, CDR1 is LGHNA and CDR2 is YNFKEQ. The CDR3 length is 17 residues.

The rearrangement joins TRBV6-1 to TRBJ2-2, with 8 bases identical to TRBD1. Germline values: CDR1 MNHNS, CDR2 SASEGT. Unmatched junction bases numbered 18, after V lost 5 bases and J lost 7 bases. The CDR3 runs 18 residues. This CDR3 reads CASSPGLNRDRLNGELFF. CDR3 coding DNA: TGTGCCAGCAGTCCCGGGTTGAACCGGGACAGGTTAAACGGGGAGCTGTTTTTT.

This clonotype was seen ten or more times. V usage is TRBV6-1 and J usage is TRBJ2-5; D unresolved. V dropped 5 bases and J dropped 5 bases, with 15 bases sitting between them. This CDR3 has 14 residues. Germline V lookup: CDR1 MNHNS, CDR2 SASEGT. The CDR3, as DNA: TGTGCCAGCAGTCCCGGAGTTAGGGATGAGACCCAGTACTTC. Translation: CASSPGVRDETQYF.

This rearrangement joins TRBV7-2 to TRBJ2-7; no clear D. CDR3 length equals 14 residues. Trimming removed 1 base from V and 0 bases from J, with 7 bases in between. Germline assignment: CDR1 SGHTA and CDR2 FQGNSA. CDR3 bases: TGTGCCAGCAGCTTAGGGGCATACTCCTACGAGCAGTACTTC. This codes for CASSLGAYSYEQYF.

This clonotype was seen a handful of times. The rearrangement joins TRBV20-1 to TRBJ2-1; unclear D gene. The germline V and J ends were trimmed by 0 bases and 4 bases, with 7 bases remaining between them. The length of the CDR3 is 13 residues. Looked up from germline, CDR1 is DFQATT and CDR2 is SNEGSKA (reference sequence). The CDR3: CSAREAEYNEQFF. The CDR3 bases are TGCAGTGCTAGAGAGGCCGAGTACAATGAGCAGTTCTTC.

Details on this clonotype: This likely comes from a read error, as the CDR3 has no conserved phenylalanine or tryptophan at its end. The genes are TRBV5-1 and TRBJ1-1; D gene unclear. The V end was cut by 3 bases, the J end by 8 bases, with 17 bases between. This CDR3 is 14 amino acids long. Germline V gene sequence: CDR1 SGHRS, CDR2 YFSETQ. CDR3 loop: CASSSTAGRSEAFC. The CDR3 DNA is TGCGCCAGCAGCTCGACGGCTGGGAGGTCGGAAGCTTTCTGT.

V usage is TRBV12-3 or TRBV12-4 and J usage is TRBJ2-1; 10 bases are a match to TRBD2. The CDR3 is 16 amino acids. V gave up 6 bases and J gave up 10 bases; unmatched junction bases: 15. CDR3 DNA sequence: TGTGCCAGCAGCCAGATTAGCGGGGGGACGCGTGGCGAGCAGTTCTTC. Protein product: CASSQISGGTRGEQFF.

This clonotype was recorded a few times. The genes are TRBV20-1 and TRBJ2-2, with D possibly being TRBD1 (6 bases). This CDR3 spans 15 amino acids. V was pared by 6 bases and J by 2 bases, with 16 bases between. The germline V gene has CDR1 DFQATT and CDR2 SNEGSKA (reference sequence). This chain's CDR3 is CSAQGSAANTGELFF. The CDR3 region has the DNA TGCAGTGCGCAGGGGAGCGCGGCTAACACCGGGGAGCTGTTTTTT.

The chain joins TRBV11-2 to TRBJ2-5, with D perhaps TRBD2 (6 bases). CDR3 length: 13 amino acids. Trimming took off 7 bases at V and 3 bases at J, with 12 bases between the two ends. Germline V gives CDR1 SGHAT, CDR2 FQNNGV. CDR3 amino acids: CASTVSGEETQYF. For the CDR3, the DNA is TGTGCCAGCACCGTTAGCGGAGAAGAGACCCAGTACTTC.

The rearrangement joins TRBV15 to TRBJ1-1, with D possibly matching TRBD1 (5 bases). The CDR3 sequence is 14 residues long. The germline V gene encodes CDR1 LNHNV and CDR2 YYDKDF (reference sequence). Deletions cut 4 bases from V and 0 bases from J, with 9 bases between. In DNA, the CDR3 is TGTGCCACCAGCATAACGGGGGTGAACACTGAAGCTTTCTTT. Amino acid sequence: CATSITGVNTEAFF.

The rearrangement uses TRBV6-6 and TRBJ2-7; D unresolved. The V gene's germline CDR1 is MNHNY and CDR2 SVGAGI (reference sequence). Trimming shortened V by 3 bases and J by 3 bases, and 9 bases separated the two germline ends. The CDR3 extends over 13 amino acids. The CDR3 is CASSYLLGYEQYF. In nucleotides, the CDR3 is TGTGCCAGCAGTTATTTGTTGGGCTACGAGCAGTACTTC.

The gene calls are TRBV6-1 and TRBJ2-7; D is tentatively TRBD1 or TRBD2 (5 bases each). Germline CDR1 is MNHNS and CDR2 is SASEGT. The V end lost 3 bases, the J end lost 3 bases, and 9 bases lay between the germline ends. CDR3 length: 13 amino acids. This CDR3 is CASSEMGVYEQYF. The CDR3, as DNA: TGTGCCAGCAGTGAGATGGGGGTCTACGAGCAGTACTTC.

About this clonotype itself: Sequence at one end of the junction differs from germline and may be a read error. The CDR3 DNA sequence: TGTGCCATCAGTTTAGAGCGGGGATACACAGATACGCAGTATTTT. Protein: CAISLERGYTDTQYF. This chain uses TRBV12-3 or TRBV12-4 with TRBJ2-3; 7 nucleotides align to TRBD2. This CDR3 is 15 amino acids long.

V is TRBV10-3 and J is TRBJ2-7; D is uncertain. V was clipped by 10 bases and J by 0 bases, with 10 bases between them. CDR1 and CDR2 from the germline V gene are ENHRY and SYGVKD. This CDR3 spans 12 amino acids. CDR3 sequence: CATTGDSYEQYF. The CDR3 nucleotides are TGTGCCACAACGGGTGACTCCTACGAGCAGTACTTC.

The V call is TRBV7-9, the J call TRBJ2-3; D tentatively fits TRBD1 or TRBD2 (5 bases each). V lost 2 bases and J lost 2, with 8 bases in between. Germline V CDR1 and CDR2: SEHNR, FQNEAQ (reference sequence). The CDR3 is made up of 14 amino acids. The CDR3 nucleotides read TGTGCCAGCAGCTTATGGGACGTCACAGATACGCAGTATTTT. As protein: CASSLWDVTDTQYF.

The chain employs TRBV20-1 and TRBJ1-2; TRBD1 agrees at 7 bases. In germline, CDR1 is DFQATT, CDR2 SNEGSKA (reference sequence). J lost 1 base, V lost 5 bases, and 4 bases had no gene match. CDR3 length: 13 residues. In nucleotides, the CDR3 is TGCAGTGCTTTTAACAGGGGTAACTATGGCTACACCTTC. Protein product: CSAFNRGNYGYTF.

In this sample, this clonotype turned up a few times. The V gene is TRBV4-1, the J gene TRBJ2-3; D not certain. The CDR3 extends over 14 amino acids. Trimming stripped 6 bases from V and 3 bases from J, with 13 bases between. The V gene's germline CDR1 is MGHRA and CDR2 YSYEKL. DNA of the CDR3: TGCGCCAGCAGTCCAGCCTTTAAGACAGATACGCAGTATTTT. Translating gives CASSPAFKTDTQYF.

The J gene is TRBJ2-7, the V gene TRBV12-3 or TRBV12-4; 12 bases line up with TRBD2. Losses at the gene ends were 5 bases for V and 8 bases for J; bases not matched to a gene: 16. The CDR3 runs 17 residues. The CDR3, as DNA: TGTGCCAGCAGTCCAGAACTAGCGGGAGGAGATAGGGGCAAGCAGTACTTC. Amino acids: CASSPELAGGDRGKQYF.

This clonotype showed up just a few times. J is TRBJ2-7 and V is TRBV5-1, with 10 bases lining up with TRBD1. This CDR3 region has 17 residues. Germline V CDR1 and CDR2: SGHRS, YFSETQ. Losses at the gene ends were 3 bases for V and 6 bases for J; bases not matched to a gene: 15. The CDR3, as DNA: TGCGCCAGCAGCTCCCAGATTGCCGGGACAGGGGCGCGCGAGCAGTACTTC. Translation gives CASSSQIAGTGAREQYF.

This clonotype showed up just a few times. This rearrangement joins TRBV5-1 to TRBJ2-7; 7 bases align to TRBD1. Germline loops: CDR1 SGHRS, CDR2 YFSETQ. Trimming at V came to 4 bases and at J to 3 bases, leaving 16 bases not matched to a gene. The CDR3 length is 17 residues. The CDR3 region has the DNA TGCGCCAGCAGCCCAGCAGCTTCGCGGACAGGCAACTACGAGCAGTACTTC. This sequence encodes CASSPAASRTGNYEQYF.

The CDR3 reads CASTLVGGGNEQFF. CDR3 sequence (DNA): TGCGCCAGCACCCTGGTTGGGGGCGGGAATGAGCAGTTCTTC. The chain uses TRBV5-1 and TRBJ2-1; possibly TRBD1 for D (6 bases). Deletions cut 6 bases from V and 7 bases from J, with 17 bases between. The CDR3 is made up of 14 amino acids. The germline V gene encodes CDR1 SGHRS and CDR2 YFSETQ.

The gene calls are TRBV3-1 and TRBJ1-2; weak D call: TRBD1 (5 bases). There are 17 residues in the CDR3. Trimming removed 2 bases at V and 10 bases at J, with 26 bases between. Per the germline V gene, CDR1 is LGHDT and CDR2 is YNNKEL (reference sequence). The CDR3 protein is CASSQKPLRGLHRPYTF. The CDR3 DNA reads as TGTGCCAGCAGCCAAAAACCACTGAGGGGCCTGCATCGTCCCTACACCTTC.

CDR3 sequence (DNA): TGTGCCAGCAGTTATCGACACTCCTCCTACAATGAGCAGTTCTTC. Amino acid sequence: CASSYRHSSYNEQFF. This chain joins TRBV6-5 and TRBJ2-1; D not certain. This CDR3 is 15 amino acids long. V was clipped by 3 bases and J by 0 bases, with 9 bases between them. Germline loops: CDR1 MNHEY, CDR2 SVGAGI.

The table lists this clonotype with many counts. J is TRBJ2-7 and V is TRBV24-1; 7 bases line up with TRBD1. From germline, CDR1 is KGHDR and CDR2 SFDVKD. With 10 bases clipped from V and 6 bases from J, the junction kept 5 bases outside the gene matches. The CDR3 has 11 residues. The CDR3 sequence: CATADRVEQYF. The CDR3 nucleotides are TGTGCCACAGCTGACAGGGTCGAGCAGTACTTC.